The entry that follows covers one T cell receptor (beta chain) sequence. The antigen is unknown. TCRdb reprocessed the reads with MiXCR, giving one entry per CDR3 protein. The data hold approximately 500,000 distinct CDR3 sequences, with around a quarter observed a single time. The sample originates from a study of T cell repertoires in cytomegalovirus infection. Overall study: Indications came from public TCR beta signatures; they pointed to CMV infection and to a matching HLA type.

Germline CDR1 reads MDHEN; CDR2 reads SYDVKM. CDR3 size: 14 residues. With 6 bases removed from V and 6 bases from J, the gap between germline ends came to 17 bases. Whole-study results and caveats: Dominant in the ex vivo response were TCR beta clonotypes restricted by HLA-C and specific for CMV. Totalled public TCR beta family frequency picked out people who carried CMV plus the relevant HLA.

The sample consisted of PBMCs. This receptor was taken from a human donor in good health (CMV status not recorded). Some clones in this sample may be carry-over from other donors' samples. This chain uses TRBV28 with TRBJ1-2; no clear D. CDR3 protein: CASSYPSKTNGYTF. DNA of the CDR3: TGTGCCAGCAGCTACCCTTCGAAAACCAATGGCTACACCTTC.